This T cell receptor (beta chain) was sequenced for a study of lymphopenia after photon versus proton radiotherapy. V dropped 1 base and J dropped 9 bases, with 16 bases sitting between them. The length of the CDR3 is 15 residues. Germline V gene lookup returns CDR1 SGHTA and CDR2 FQGNSA. The repertoire was sequenced with immunoSEQ multiplex PCR; TCRdb's copy has only in-frame clones and lacks some. The sample consists of about 30,000 clones, over 85% of them appearing once. This rearrangement joins TRBV7-2 to TRBJ2-1; D call uncertain. The source was peripheral blood, collected from a patient treated with photon-based radiotherapy. The receptor was isolated from a woman aged 45 to 65 with cholangiocarcinoma. CDR3 nucleotides: TGTGCCAGCAGCTTAGATTTCTTAGGGTACGGTGAGCAGTTCTTC. Translating it yields CASSLDFLGYGEQFF.